Below are 21 T cell receptor beta chains sequenced from a single sample in a study of blood T cell repertoires in COVID-19. Clones were sequenced by immunoSEQ multiplex PCR, and TCRdb holds only the in-frame ones, with some missing. The profile shows a few hundred thousand clones, 80% to 90% of them singletons. Source material: PBMCs or T cells enriched from blood (not recorded which). The receptors here all came from a woman between 50 and 59 years old who had been exposed to COVID-19.

The chain recombines TRBV5-6 with TRBJ2-7; D gene unclear. V lost 3 bases to trimming and J lost 2 bases, with 15 bases between them. The germline gives CDR1 SGHDT, CDR2 YYEEEE. The CDR3 totals 15 residues. CDR3 in amino acids: CASSSLGSRTYEQYF. CDR3 nucleotides: TGTGCCAGCAGCTCCCTAGGCTCGCGTACCTACGAGCAGTACTTC.

This clone was counted between two and nine times. V and J are TRBV9 and TRBJ1-2, with D possibly matching TRBD1 (5 bases). This CDR3 has 16 amino acids. In germline, CDR1 is SGDLS, CDR2 YYNGEE. V lost 3 bases and J 3 bases, leaving 18 bases between the germline ends. The CDR3 sequence is CASSAQGGHLYYGYTF. The CDR3 DNA reads as TGTGCCAGCAGCGCCCAGGGAGGCCACCTCTACTATGGCTACACCTTC.

V gene TRBV7-8 combines with J gene TRBJ1-1; weak D call: TRBD1 (5 bases). The V gene lost 5 bases and the J gene lost 9 bases, with 13 bases spanning the gap. CDR3 size: 12 residues. Germline V gene sequence: CDR1 SGHVS, CDR2 FQNEAQ. CDR3 residues: CASSPPGGKAFF. The CDR3, as DNA: TGTGCCAGCAGCCCCCCGGGGGGTAAAGCTTTCTTT.

The gene calls are TRBV14 and TRBJ2-1; possible D gene TRBD2, 6 bases. Per germline, CDR1 SGHDN and CDR2 FVKESK. The ends were cut back, 0 bases at V and 13 bases at J, with 13 bases in the middle. This CDR3 is 13 amino acids long. CDR3 sequence reads: CASSQDLGTEQFF. CDR3 DNA: TGTGCCAGCAGCCAAGATCTGGGGACTGAACAGTTCTTC.

The chain carries TRBV7-8 and TRBJ1-6; 8 bases are a match to TRBD1. CDR1 is SGHVS, CDR2 FQNEAQ, per germline. With V trimmed by 5 bases and J by 6 bases, 9 bases remained unmatched. This CDR3 spans 16 amino acids. CDR3 loop: CASSPDRQGRNSPLHF. The CDR3 nucleotides are TGTGCCAGCAGCCCGGATAGACAGGGGCGTAATTCACCCCTCCACTTT. Based on the CDR3 plus reference TRBV7-8 and TRBJ1-6, the full variable domain is GAGVSQSPRYKVAKRGQDVALRCDPISGHVSLFWYQQALGQGPEFLTYFQNEAQLDKSGLPSDRFFAERPEGSVSTLKIQRTQQEDSAVYLCASSPDRQGRNSPLHFGNGTRLTVT.

The chain carries TRBV11-2 and TRBJ1-5; D possibly corresponds to TRBD1 (5 bases). Trimming cost V 3 bases and J 2 bases, with 11 bases left between them. The germline CDR1 and CDR2 sequences are SGHAT and FQNNGV. This CDR3 is 15 amino acids long. CDR3 DNA sequence: TGTGCCAGCAGCTTCCGGGGCGGGGGCAATCAGCCCCAGCATTTT. Its translation is CASSFRGGGNQPQHF. The full variable domain, completed using reference TRBV11-2 and TRBJ1-5, is EAGVAQSPRYKIIEKRQSVAFWCNPISGHATLYWYQQILGQGPKLLIQFQNNGVVDDSQLPKDRFSAERLKGVDSTLKIQPAKLEDSAVYLCASSFRGGGNQPQHFGDGTRLSIL.

The chain links TRBV7-3 to TRBJ2-2; 8 bases map to TRBD2. CDR3 length equals 13 residues. Germline V gene lookup returns CDR1 SGHTA and CDR2 FQGTGA. V was pared by 5 bases and J by 5 bases, with 1 base of the junction left unmatched. For the CDR3, the DNA is TGTGCCAGCAGCCGCGGGAGGACCGGGGAGCTGTTTTTT. It specifies CASSRGRTGELFF.

This rearrangement joins TRBV10-1 to TRBJ1-2, with 7 bases aligning to TRBD1. The germline V gene has CDR1 WNHNN and CDR2 SYGVQD (reference sequence). The CDR3 is 16 amino acids. Trimming took 8 bases from V and 3 from J; bases not matched to a gene: 15. The CDR3 loop is CASAPGDVGGHYGYTF. CDR3 nucleotide sequence: TGCGCCAGCGCCCCCGGGGACGTAGGGGGCCACTATGGCTACACCTTC.

The chain carries TRBV5-1 and TRBJ2-2, with D tentatively TRBD1 (6 bases). Per germline, CDR1 SGHRS and CDR2 YFSETQ. Between the trimmed V and J ends, which lost 3 bases and 4 bases, there was a span of 10 bases. The CDR3 covers 14 residues. The CDR3 sequence: CASSSDSLTGELFF. As DNA, the CDR3 is TGCGCCAGCAGCTCGGACAGCCTCACCGGGGAGCTGTTTTTT.

This chain uses TRBV21-1 with TRBJ1-2; no DNA check was done on the table's D call, TRBD1. TRBV21-1 is termed a pseudogene. This CDR3 spans 11 amino acids. CDR3 amino acids: CASSPQSIYTF. The CDR3, as DNA: TGTGCCAGCAGCCCCCAGTCCATCTACACCTTC.

V and J are TRBV27 and TRBJ2-7, with TRBD1 as a possible D gene (6 bases). The CDR3 sequence is 13 residues long. The ends were cut back, 8 bases at V and 0 bases at J, with 11 bases in the middle. Germline-derived CDR1 and CDR2 are MNHEY and SMNVEV (reference sequence). CDR3 coding DNA: TGTGCCAGCGCCCTGGGGGCCTCCTACGAGCAGTACTTC. This translates into CASALGASYEQYF.

The V gene is TRBV5-8, the J gene TRBJ1-1, with no clear D. The CDR3 contains 14 residues. V shed 2 bases and J shed 8 bases, with 16 bases lying between them. The germline gives CDR1 SGHTS, CDR2 YDEGEE. DNA for the CDR3: TGTGCCAGCAGCTTAAGGTCCCCGTTACAGGAAGCTTTCTTT. Translated: CASSLRSPLQEAFF.

About this clone: This CDR3 is also generated by other DNA sequences in the sample. The chain joins TRBV27 to TRBJ2-1; weak D call: TRBD2 (7 bases). V was pared by 3 bases and J by 2 bases, with 11 bases between. CDR1 and CDR2 from the germline V gene are MNHEY and SMNVEV (reference sequence). This CDR3 has 15 residues. The CDR3 spells CASSLSGGPYNEQFF. In DNA form, the CDR3 reads TGTGCCAGCAGTTTGTCGGGGGGCCCCTACAATGAGCAGTTCTTC.

The chain employs TRBV3-1 (or the pseudogene TRBV3-2) and TRBJ2-5; a possible D gene is TRBD2 (6 bases). V dropped 1 base and J dropped 5 bases, with 11 bases sitting between them. The germline CDR1 and CDR2 sequences are LGHDT and YNNKEL (reference sequence). The CDR3 runs 14 residues. For the CDR3, the DNA is TGTGCCAGCAGCCAAGGGTGGGGGGTGGAGACCCAGTACTTC. As protein: CASSQGWGVETQYF.

Written as DNA, the CDR3 is TGTGCCAGTAGTAGGGGCCTCTTGGGGGGGCCTATCGCCATTCAGTACTTC. Translating gives CASSRGLLGGPIAIQYF. This rearrangement joins TRBV19 to TRBJ2-4, with D possibly TRBD2 on 7 matching bases. The CDR3 runs to 17 residues. The V and J ends lost 4 bases and 9 bases respectively, with 25 bases between them. CDR1 and CDR2 from the germline V gene are LNHDA and SQIVND (reference sequence).

The V and J genes are TRBV5-4 and TRBJ1-2, with D tentatively TRBD1 (6 bases). V was shortened by 0 bases and J by 8 bases, with 11 bases between the two germline ends. The CDR3 extends over 13 amino acids. Germline V gene data show CDR1 as SGHNT and CDR2 as YYREEE (reference sequence). The CDR3 here is CASSLEAGEGYTF. The CDR3 DNA sequence: TGTGCCAGCAGCTTGGAGGCAGGGGAAGGCTACACCTTC.

The J gene is TRBJ1-2, the V gene TRBV27; 12 bases are a match to TRBD1. CDR3 length: 15 residues. V lost 6 bases and J lost 7; bases outside the gene matches: 9. Germline lookup yields CDR1 MNHEY and CDR2 SMNVEV (reference sequence). The CDR3 loop reads CASRETGQGAVGYTF. The CDR3 nucleotides read TGTGCCAGCAGGGAAACGGGACAGGGGGCGGTTGGCTACACCTTC.

This clone was picked up a small number of times. V and J are TRBV5-1 and TRBJ1-3; D gene uncertain. This CDR3 has 16 amino acids. The germline V gene has CDR1 SGHRS and CDR2 YFSETQ. V dropped 2 bases and J dropped 2 bases, with 14 bases sitting between them. CDR3 region: CASSFGPREAGNTIYF. In DNA form, the CDR3 reads TGCGCCAGCAGCTTTGGCCCCCGGGAGGCTGGAAACACCATATATTTT.

V gene TRBV18 combines with J gene TRBJ2-2; 8 bases line up with TRBD1. Germline V lookup: CDR1 KGHSH, CDR2 LQKENI. Trimming took 2 bases from V and 5 from J; bases not matched to a gene: 7. The CDR3 runs to 16 residues. In DNA, the CDR3 is TGTGCCAGCTCACCAGAGCAGGGGGCAAAGACCGGGGAGCTGTTTTTT. As protein: CASSPEQGAKTGELFF.

This clone was detected once. V and J are TRBV4-3 and TRBJ2-2; D may be TRBD2 (6 bases). The CDR3 covers 16 residues. V gave up 5 bases and J gave up 0 bases, with 13 bases separating them. CDR1 LGHNA and CDR2 YSLEER come from the germline V gene. This CDR3 is CASSKGLASNTGELFF. The CDR3, as DNA: TGCGCCAGCAGCAAAGGGCTAGCGTCGAACACCGGGGAGCTGTTTTTT.

The chain employs TRBV13 and TRBJ2-3; 13 bases are shared with TRBD2. CDR1 and CDR2 (germline): PRHDT, FYEKMQ (reference sequence). V was pared by 5 bases and J by 7 bases, with 9 bases of the junction left unmatched. The CDR3 spans 16 residues. Here the CDR3 reads CASSVRTSGGKNTQYF. The CDR3 DNA is TGTGCCAGCAGCGTCAGGACTAGCGGGGGAAAGAATACGCAGTATTTT.